This TCR beta chain was recovered during a study of shared clonotypes between healthy human individuals (dated by TCRdb to the early 2020s). Looking at the study overall: The cohort included three men and a couple of women between 18 and 49 years of age. For each donor, CD4 naive and CD4 memory were each run on three plates, CD8 naive on two plates, and CD8 memory on one plate. To estimate repertoire size and how much clonotypes are shared between individuals, the study performed deep sequencing of blood TCR repertoires from roughly five healthy adults. To increase sequencing depth and limit assay-specific biases, TCR repertoire library preparation and sequencing were carried out by different laboratories using diverse techniques. Per donor, leukapheresis produced somewhere between about 0.94 and 10 billion PBMCs. Beyond this particular receptor, the publication reports: Pairwise subsampling led to the expectation that sequencing depth would affect the degree of clonotype sharing among donors. Sharing across a handful of donors was observed for roughly 5.4% of naive CD4, 3% to 3.5% of naive CD8, 2% to 2.5% of memory CD4, and around 0.42% of memory CD8 clonotypes. Larger estimated clonotype richness was generally found for naive subsets than for memory subsets. Sampling was restricted to blood, and TCR repertoires in tissues likely differ from the TCR repertoires found in blood. Incomplete sequencing was indicated by rarefaction of sorted-subset datasets, despite the large sequencing depth. Because the study included only a small number of donors, the genetic and exposure-history diversity represented was limited. Compared with non-shared clonotypes, the clonotypes found in all four sorted-subset donors had higher generation probabilities.

The CDR3 sequence holds 18 residues, the cysteine and phenylalanine included. The DNA shown is the 54-base CDR3, in frame from base 1. The germline V gene encodes CDR1 SGHRS and CDR2 YFSETQ. V and J are trimmed by 0 bases and 1 base, and the gene matches miss 8 bases of the junction. Donors were healthy HIV-negative adults with no recently reported acute infections or vaccinations. All donors were Caucasian adults living in Nashville, Tennessee, USA. Magnetic negative selection was used to enrich CD4+ T cells, after which naive cells were positively selected on CD45RA and the negative fraction became the memory subset. Blood was collected by leukapheresis, and PBMCs were isolated by Ficoll-Histopaque density gradient centrifugation and then cryopreserved in liquid nitrogen vapor phase. Analytical flow cytometry was used to check the purity and quantity of every magnetically sorted T cell population. Genomic DNA was isolated from each sorted fraction and quantified by UV absorbance on a Nanodrop 2000c.

Note on this clone: No antigen is known for it. No base quality information exists; no much larger clone differs at one position.

Using the deep immunoSEQ assay, TCR CDR3 regions were amplified from genomic DNA by multiplex PCR. For each cell subset, the extracted genomic DNA was distributed evenly across all wells of several immunoSEQ 96-well plates, and each plate served as one replicate. For sorted subsets, 200 to 250 ng of genomic DNA, equivalent to 25,000 to 30,000 T cell genomes, went into each replicate PCR. Purified libraries were measured with a Qubit 3.0 fluorometer, size-checked on a Bioanalyzer 2100, and measured again with the KAPA Library Quantification kit. Each immunoSEQ 96-well plate was sequenced on its own single-read 150-cycle Illumina NextSeq 550 flow cell. For the original study's pipeline: Because only junctional sequences without quality scores were contained in the immunoSEQ output, filtering matching that applied to full-length reads could not be performed. To assign V/J genes and CDR3, sequences were annotated using PyIR, a Python wrapper for IgBLAST v1.9, with IMGT germline references. Any read was removed if the V/J assignment was weak (E-value above 1e-6), the CDR3 was missing, or the read contained stop codons, out-of-frame junctions, or ambiguous translated residues. V3J clonotypes were defined by identical inferred V gene, J gene, and CDR3 amino acid sequence. To compute the percentage overlap between repertoires, the number of shared unique clonotypes was divided by the size of the smaller repertoire. Richness of each repertoire was evaluated using RTK rarefaction, the Chao1 estimator, and Recon v2.1 estimates of unobserved clonotypes. Generation probabilities for all TCRbeta clonotypes obtained by the gDNA method from several donors were computed using OLGA. In TCRdb, the immuneACCESS table is reduced to in-frame sequences with V and J assigned. These tables do not hold every clone; where another copy was compared, an unresolved V gene accounts for under half, and the others remain unexplained. The V and J calls and clone size are taken from that table; D and trimming were inferred from the DNA. The sample records around 940,000 clones, about 80% of which are singletons. The top ten hold about 1.5% of the sample.

The source is a man aged 18 to 35 in good health. Recombination joined TRBV5-1 with TRBJ2-3; 10 central nucleotides agree with TRBD2. Sequenced sample: memory CD4+ T cells sorted from blood. The meaning of the sample's cell subset or site label: CD45RA-negative fraction. CDR3 loop: CASSLVLAGDPGTDTQYF. The DNA is TGCGCCAGCAGCTTGGTCCTAGCGGGGGATCCGGGCACAGATACGCAGTATTTT.